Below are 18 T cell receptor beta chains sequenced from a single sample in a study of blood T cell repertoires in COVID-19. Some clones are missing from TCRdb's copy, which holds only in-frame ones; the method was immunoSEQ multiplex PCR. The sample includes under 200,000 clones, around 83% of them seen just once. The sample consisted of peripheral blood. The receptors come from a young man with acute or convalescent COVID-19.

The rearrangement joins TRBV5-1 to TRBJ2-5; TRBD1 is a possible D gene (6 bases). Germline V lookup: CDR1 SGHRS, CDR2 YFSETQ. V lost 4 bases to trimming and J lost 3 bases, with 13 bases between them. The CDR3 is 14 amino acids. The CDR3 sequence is CASSLDRPEETQYF. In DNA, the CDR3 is TGCGCCAGCAGCCTAGACAGGCCGGAAGAGACCCAGTACTTC.

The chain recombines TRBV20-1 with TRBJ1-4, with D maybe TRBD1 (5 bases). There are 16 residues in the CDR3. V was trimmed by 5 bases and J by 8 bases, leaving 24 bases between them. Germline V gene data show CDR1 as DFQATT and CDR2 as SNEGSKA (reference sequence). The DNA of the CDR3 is TGCAGTGCTGGTGACGCGCTCCAGGGATTGAGAGAAAAACTGTTTTTT. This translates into CSAGDALQGLREKLFF.

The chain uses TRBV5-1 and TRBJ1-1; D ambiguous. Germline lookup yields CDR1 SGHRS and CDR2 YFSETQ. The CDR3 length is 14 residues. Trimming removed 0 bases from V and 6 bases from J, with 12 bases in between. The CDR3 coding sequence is TGCGCCAGCAGCTTGGCGCGGGTTGGGGCTGAAGCTTTCTTT. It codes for CASSLARVGAEAFF.

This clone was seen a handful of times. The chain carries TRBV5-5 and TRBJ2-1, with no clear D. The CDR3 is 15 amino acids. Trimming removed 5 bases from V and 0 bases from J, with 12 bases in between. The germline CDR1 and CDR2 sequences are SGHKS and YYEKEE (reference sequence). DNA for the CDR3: TGTGCCAGCAGTCTTACTACGAGCTCCTACAATGAGCAGTTCTTC. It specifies CASSLTTSSYNEQFF.

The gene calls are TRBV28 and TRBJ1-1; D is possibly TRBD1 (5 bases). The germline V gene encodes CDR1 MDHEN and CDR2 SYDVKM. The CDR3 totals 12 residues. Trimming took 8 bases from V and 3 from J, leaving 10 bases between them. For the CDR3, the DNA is TGTGCCAGCTGTTGGGGGGACACTGAAGCTTTCTTT. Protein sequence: CASCWGDTEAFF.

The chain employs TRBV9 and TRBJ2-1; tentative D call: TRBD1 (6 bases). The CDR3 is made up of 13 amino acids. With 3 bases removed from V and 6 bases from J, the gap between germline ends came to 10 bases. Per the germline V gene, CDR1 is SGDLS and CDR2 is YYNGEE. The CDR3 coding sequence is TGTGCCAGCAGCGCGACAGGACCCAATGAGCAGTTCTTC. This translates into CASSATGPNEQFF.

The DNA of the CDR3 is TGTGCCACAAGGGACAGCGATACGCAGTATTTT. Its translation is CATRDSDTQYF. This chain connects TRBV24-1 to TRBJ2-3; 7 nucleotides agree with TRBD1. The CDR3 runs 11 residues. Germline V gives CDR1 KGHDR, CDR2 SFDVKD. The V segment lost 10 bases and the J segment 6 bases; nucleotides outside the gene matches: 3.

In nucleotides, the CDR3 is TGTGCCAGCAGCTTGCGTCGCGGAGATACGCAGTATTTT. Its protein is CASSLRRGDTQYF. This chain links TRBV5-8 with TRBJ2-3; D not certain. V gave up 1 base and J gave up 5 bases, with 8 bases separating them. CDR3 length: 13 amino acids. Germline V gene sequence: CDR1 SGHTS, CDR2 YDEGEE.

The CDR3 region is CASSPGRTRLAKNIQYF. DNA of the CDR3: TGTGCCAGTAGTCCCGGGAGGACAAGACTAGCCAAAAACATTCAGTACTTC. J is TRBJ2-4 and V is TRBV19; TRBD2 aligns across 7 bases. The germline CDR1 and CDR2 sequences are LNHDA and SQIVND (reference sequence). The V and J ends lost 5 bases and 0 bases, in that order; junction bases with no gene match: 10. This CDR3 region has 17 residues.

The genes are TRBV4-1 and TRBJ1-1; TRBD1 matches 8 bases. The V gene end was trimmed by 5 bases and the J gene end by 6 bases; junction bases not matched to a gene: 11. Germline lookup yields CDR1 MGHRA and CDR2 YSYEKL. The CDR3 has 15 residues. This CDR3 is CASSKAGGLGAEAFF. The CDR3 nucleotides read TGCGCCAGCAGCAAAGCAGGGGGCCTTGGGGCTGAAGCTTTCTTT.

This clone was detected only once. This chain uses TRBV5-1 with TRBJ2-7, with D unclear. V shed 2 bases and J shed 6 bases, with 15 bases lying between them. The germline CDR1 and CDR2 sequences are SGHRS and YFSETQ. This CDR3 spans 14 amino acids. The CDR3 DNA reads TGCGCCAGCAGCTTAGAGCCCCACACGGGCGAGCAGTACGTC. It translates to CASSLEPHTGEQYV.

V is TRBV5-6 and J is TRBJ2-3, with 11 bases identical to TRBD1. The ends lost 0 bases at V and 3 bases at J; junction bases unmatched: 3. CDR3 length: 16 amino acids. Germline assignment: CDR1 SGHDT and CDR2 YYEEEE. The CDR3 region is CASSLAGQGATDTQYF. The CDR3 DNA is TGTGCCAGCAGCTTGGCCGGACAGGGGGCGACAGATACGCAGTATTTT.

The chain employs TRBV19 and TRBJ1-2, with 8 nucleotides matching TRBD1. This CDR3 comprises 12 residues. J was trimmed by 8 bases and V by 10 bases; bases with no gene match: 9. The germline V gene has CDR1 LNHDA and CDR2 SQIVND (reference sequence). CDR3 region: CATATGVRGYTF. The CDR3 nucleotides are TGTGCCACCGCGACAGGGGTCCGGGGCTACACCTTC.

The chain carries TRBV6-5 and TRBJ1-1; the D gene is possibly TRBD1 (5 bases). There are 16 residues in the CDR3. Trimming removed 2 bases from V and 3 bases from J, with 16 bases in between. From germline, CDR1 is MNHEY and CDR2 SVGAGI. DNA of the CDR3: TGTGCCAGCAGTTACCGTAGGGGTGGGTCGGACACTGAAGCTTTCTTT. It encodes CASSYRRGGSDTEAFF.

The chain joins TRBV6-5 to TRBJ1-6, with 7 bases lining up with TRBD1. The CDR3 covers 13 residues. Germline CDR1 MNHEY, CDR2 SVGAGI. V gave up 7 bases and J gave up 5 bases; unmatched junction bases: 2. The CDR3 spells CASKDRDNSPLHF. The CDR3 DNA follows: TGTGCCAGCAAAGACAGGGATAATTCACCCCTCCACTTT.

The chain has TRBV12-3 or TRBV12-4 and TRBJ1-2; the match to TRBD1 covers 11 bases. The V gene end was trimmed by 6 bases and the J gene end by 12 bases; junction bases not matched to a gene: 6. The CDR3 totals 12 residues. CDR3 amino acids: CASSPGTGGDTF. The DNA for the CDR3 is TGTGCCAGCAGCCCCGGGACAGGGGGGGACACCTTC.

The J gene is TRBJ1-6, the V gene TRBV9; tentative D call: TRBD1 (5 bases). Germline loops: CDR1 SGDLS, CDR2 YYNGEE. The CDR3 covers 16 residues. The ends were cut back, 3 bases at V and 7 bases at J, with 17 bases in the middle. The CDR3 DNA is TGTGCCAGCAGCGCCCAGTTGGGGGGGAAGAATTCACCCCTCCACTTT. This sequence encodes CASSAQLGGKNSPLHF.

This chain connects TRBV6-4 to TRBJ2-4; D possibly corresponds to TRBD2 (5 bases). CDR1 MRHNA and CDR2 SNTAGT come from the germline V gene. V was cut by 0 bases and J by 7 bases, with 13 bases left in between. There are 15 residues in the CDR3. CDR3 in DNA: TGTGCCAGCAGTGACTCTGCCGTCACGGGGAACATTCAGTACTTC. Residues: CASSDSAVTGNIQYF.